This entry is about one T cell receptor beta chain. Its target is not known. Other nucleotide sequences in the sample specify the same CDR3. The repertoire was sequenced with immunoSEQ multiplex PCR; TCRdb's copy has only in-frame clones and lacks some. The sample contains around 40,000 clones, more than 70% of which appear only once. The CDR3 is 15 residues long. The germline V gene encodes CDR1 LNHDA and CDR2 SQIVND (reference sequence). V lost 5 bases to trimming and J lost 3 bases; unmatched junction nucleotides: 7. This record belongs to a study of radiotherapy plus CTLA-4 blockade in lung cancer. Findings of the study overall: Strongest reported response predictors: early blood clone changes and post-radiation interferon-beta. Peripheral blood showed expansion of tumor-derived TCR clones after radiotherapy and ipilimumab.

The V call is TRBV19, the J call TRBJ2-5; TRBD1 matches at 9 bases. The sequence was collected from a human donor with non-small cell lung cancer who had stable disease on radiotherapy plus ipilimumab. Specimen: peripheral blood, collected from a patient treated with radiotherapy plus ipilimumab. The CDR3 nucleotides are TGTGCCAGTAGTGTGTGGGGACAGGGAGAAGAGACCCAGTACTTC. Its protein is CASSVWGQGEETQYF.